This TCR beta chain was retrieved from a study of T cells in Graves' hyperthyroidism and ophthalmopathy. Whole-study findings and limits: Also found in blood were most expanded thyroid clonotypes above 0.001.

The PBMCs were taken from approximately 9 ml of fresh peripheral blood. This clonotype was observed at least ten times. Its antigen is unknown. The CDR3 regions of TCR beta were amplified from RNA transcripts. First-round RT-PCR of the TCR CDR3 relied on the HTBI primer set. TCRdb passed the multiplex PCR reads through MiXCR, listing each CDR3 protein once. The sample contains about 400,000 distinct CDR3 sequences, less than 20% of which appear only once. The receptor's source is a woman aged 18 to 35 with Graves' hyperthyroidism. What was sequenced was blood.

The CDR3 here is CASSDVAVPWQETQYF. The CDR3, as DNA: TGCGCCAGCAGTGATGTGGCGGTGCCTTGGCAAGAGACCCAGTACTTC. The chain recombines TRBV10-2 with TRBJ2-5; D is uncertain. CDR3 length equals 16 residues. V was clipped by 3 bases and J by 2 bases, with 16 bases between them. Germline V gives CDR1 WSHSY, CDR2 SAAADI.